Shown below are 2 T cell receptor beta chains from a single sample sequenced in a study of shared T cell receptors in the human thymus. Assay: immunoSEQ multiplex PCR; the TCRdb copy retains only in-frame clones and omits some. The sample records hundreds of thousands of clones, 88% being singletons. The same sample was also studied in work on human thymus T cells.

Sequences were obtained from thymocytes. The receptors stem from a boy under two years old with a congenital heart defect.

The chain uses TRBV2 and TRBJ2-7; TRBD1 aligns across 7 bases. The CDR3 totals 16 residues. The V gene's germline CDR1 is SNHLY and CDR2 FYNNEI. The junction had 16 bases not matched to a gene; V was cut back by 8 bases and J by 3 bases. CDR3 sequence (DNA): TGTGCCAGCGAGCAGCTCCGGGACAGCAAGAACTACGAGCAGTACTTC. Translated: CASEQLRDSKNYEQYF.

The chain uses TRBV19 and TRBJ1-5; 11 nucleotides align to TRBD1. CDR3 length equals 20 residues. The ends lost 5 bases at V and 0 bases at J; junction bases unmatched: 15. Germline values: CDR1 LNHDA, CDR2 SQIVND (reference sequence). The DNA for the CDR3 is TGTGCCAGTAGTTCCTCCCCGGGACAGGGGGAGCTATATAGCAATCAGCCCCAGCATTTT. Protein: CASSSSPGQGELYSNQPQHF.